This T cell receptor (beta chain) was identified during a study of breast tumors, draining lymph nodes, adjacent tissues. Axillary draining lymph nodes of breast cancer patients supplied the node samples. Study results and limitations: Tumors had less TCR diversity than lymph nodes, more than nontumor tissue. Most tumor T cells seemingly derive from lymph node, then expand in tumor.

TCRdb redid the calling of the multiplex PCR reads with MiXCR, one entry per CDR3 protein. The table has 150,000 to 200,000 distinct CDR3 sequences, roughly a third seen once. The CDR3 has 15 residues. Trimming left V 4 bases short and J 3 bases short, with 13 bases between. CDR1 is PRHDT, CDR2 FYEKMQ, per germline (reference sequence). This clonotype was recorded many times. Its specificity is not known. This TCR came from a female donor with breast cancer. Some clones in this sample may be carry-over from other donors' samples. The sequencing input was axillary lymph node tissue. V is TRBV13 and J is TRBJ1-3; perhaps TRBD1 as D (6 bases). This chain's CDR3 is CASSSENRVGNTIYF. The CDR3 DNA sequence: TGTGCCAGCAGCTCCGAGAACAGGGTTGGAAACACCATATATTTT.